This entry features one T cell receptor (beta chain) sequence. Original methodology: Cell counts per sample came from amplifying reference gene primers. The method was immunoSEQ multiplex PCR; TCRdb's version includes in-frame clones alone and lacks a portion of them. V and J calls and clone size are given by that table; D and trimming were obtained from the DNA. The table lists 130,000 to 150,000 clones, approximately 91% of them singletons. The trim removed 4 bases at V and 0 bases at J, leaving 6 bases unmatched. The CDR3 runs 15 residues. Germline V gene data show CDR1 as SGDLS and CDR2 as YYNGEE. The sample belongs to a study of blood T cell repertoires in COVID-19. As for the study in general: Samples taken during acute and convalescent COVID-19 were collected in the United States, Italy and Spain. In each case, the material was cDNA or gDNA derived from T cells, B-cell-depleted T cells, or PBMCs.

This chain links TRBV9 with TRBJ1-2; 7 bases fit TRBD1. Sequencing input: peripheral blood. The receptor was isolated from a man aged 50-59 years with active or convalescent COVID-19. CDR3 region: CASSRGQASNYGYTF. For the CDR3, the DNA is TGTGCCAGCAGCCGCGGACAGGCTTCTAACTATGGCTACACCTTC.